This T cell receptor beta chain was obtained from a study of cytomegalovirus exposure and HLA in healthy donors. PCR amplification relied on 60 Vbeta primers (plus 13 Jbeta primers). The authors' processing: As a later analysis found, there were 78 million or so unique TCR beta chains, of which roughly 11 million were shared. The table came from immunoSEQ multiplex PCR; TCRdb's copy has only in-frame clones and leaves some out. V, J and clone size are taken as reported in that table, and D and trimming were inferred from the DNA itself. The profile shows 110,000 to 150,000 clones, roughly 80% of them singletons. Notes on the study in general: Overall, roughly 150 TCR beta chains were annotated as cytomegalovirus-associated. Beyond CMV serostatus, there was no information to go on about immune exposure.

CDR1 and CDR2 from the germline V gene are LNHNV and YYDKDF (reference sequence). The germline V and J ends were trimmed by 0 bases and 4 bases, with 15 bases remaining between them. The CDR3 spans 16 residues. In the case of this clone: The antigen is unknown.

The receptor's source is a boy younger than 10 in good health and CMV-seronegative. Sequenced input: PBMCs. This rearrangement joins TRBV15 to TRBJ1-2; D not resolved. The chain's CDR3 is CATSRDRARQRYGYTF. CDR3 coding DNA: TGTGCCACCAGCAGAGATCGTGCTCGGCAGCGCTATGGCTACACCTTC.